This T cell receptor (beta chain) was sequenced in a study of T cells in localized non-small cell lung cancer. Study-wide points: Higher adjacent-lung clonality was associated with shorter survival.

Comment on this clone: The target antigen is unknown.

Clones were sequenced by immunoSEQ multiplex PCR, and TCRdb holds only the in-frame ones, with some missing. Of 1,200 to 1,500 clones in the sample, about 24% were seen once. With 6 bases clipped from V and 3 bases from J, the junction kept 9 bases outside the gene matches. Germline-derived CDR1 and CDR2 are MDHEN and SYDVKM. This CDR3 has 15 amino acids. The sample consisted of lung tumor tissue, taken before any cancer treatment. The source of this sequence is a man aged 40-75 years with stage I squamous cell lung carcinoma. The gene calls are TRBV28 and TRBJ1-1; 8 nucleotides match TRBD1. The CDR3 region has the DNA TGTGCCAGCAGCCCGACCGGGACAGGCCACACTGAAGCTTTCTTT. Translating it yields CASSPTGTGHTEAFF.